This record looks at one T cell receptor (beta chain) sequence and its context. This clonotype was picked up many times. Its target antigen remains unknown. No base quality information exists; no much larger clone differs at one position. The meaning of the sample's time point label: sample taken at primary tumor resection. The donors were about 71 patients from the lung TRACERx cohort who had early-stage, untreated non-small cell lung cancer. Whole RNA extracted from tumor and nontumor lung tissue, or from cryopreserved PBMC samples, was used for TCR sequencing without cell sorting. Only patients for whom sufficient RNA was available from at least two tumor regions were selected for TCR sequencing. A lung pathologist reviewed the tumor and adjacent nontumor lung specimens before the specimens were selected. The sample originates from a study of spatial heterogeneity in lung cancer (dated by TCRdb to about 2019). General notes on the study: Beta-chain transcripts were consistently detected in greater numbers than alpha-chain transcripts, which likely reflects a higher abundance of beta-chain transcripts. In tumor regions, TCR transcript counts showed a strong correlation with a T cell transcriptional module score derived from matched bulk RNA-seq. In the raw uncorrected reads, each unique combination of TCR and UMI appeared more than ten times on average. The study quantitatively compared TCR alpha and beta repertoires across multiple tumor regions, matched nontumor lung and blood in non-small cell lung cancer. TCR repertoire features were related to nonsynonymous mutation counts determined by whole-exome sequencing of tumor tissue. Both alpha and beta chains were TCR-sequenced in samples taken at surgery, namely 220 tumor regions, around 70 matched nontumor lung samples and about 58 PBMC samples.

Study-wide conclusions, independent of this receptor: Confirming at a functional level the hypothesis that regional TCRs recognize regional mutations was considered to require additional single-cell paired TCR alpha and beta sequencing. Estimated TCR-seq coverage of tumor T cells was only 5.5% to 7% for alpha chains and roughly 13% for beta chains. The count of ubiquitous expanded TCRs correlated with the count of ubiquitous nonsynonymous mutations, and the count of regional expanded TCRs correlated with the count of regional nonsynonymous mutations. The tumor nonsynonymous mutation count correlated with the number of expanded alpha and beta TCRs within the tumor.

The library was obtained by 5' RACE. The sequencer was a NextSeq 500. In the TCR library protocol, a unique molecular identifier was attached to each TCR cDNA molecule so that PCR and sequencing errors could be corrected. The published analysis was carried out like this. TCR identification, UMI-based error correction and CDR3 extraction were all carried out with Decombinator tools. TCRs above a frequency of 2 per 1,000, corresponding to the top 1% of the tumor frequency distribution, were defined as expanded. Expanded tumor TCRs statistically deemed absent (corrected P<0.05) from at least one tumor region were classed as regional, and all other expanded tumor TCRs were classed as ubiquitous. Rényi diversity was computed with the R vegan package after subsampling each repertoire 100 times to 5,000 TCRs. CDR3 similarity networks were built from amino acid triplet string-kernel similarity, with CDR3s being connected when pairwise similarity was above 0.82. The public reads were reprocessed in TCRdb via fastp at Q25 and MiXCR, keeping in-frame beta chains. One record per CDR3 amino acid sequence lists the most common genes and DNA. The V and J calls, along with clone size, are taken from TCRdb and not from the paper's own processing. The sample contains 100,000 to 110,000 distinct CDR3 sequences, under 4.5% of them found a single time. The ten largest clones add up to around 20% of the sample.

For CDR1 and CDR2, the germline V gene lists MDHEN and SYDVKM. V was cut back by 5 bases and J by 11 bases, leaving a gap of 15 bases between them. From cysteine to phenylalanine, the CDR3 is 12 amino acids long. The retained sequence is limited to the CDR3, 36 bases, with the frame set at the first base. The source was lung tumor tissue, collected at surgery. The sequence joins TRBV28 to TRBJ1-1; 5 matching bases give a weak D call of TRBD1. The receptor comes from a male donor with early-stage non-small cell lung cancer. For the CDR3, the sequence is CASSQKGTGAFF. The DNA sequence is TGTGCCAGCAGTCAGAAGGGGACTGGGGCTTTCTTT.